Listed here are 30 T cell receptor beta chains from one sample, sequenced in a study of T cell responses to AZD1222 COVID-19 vaccine. The repertoire was sequenced with immunoSEQ multiplex PCR; TCRdb's copy has only in-frame clones and lacks some. The sample contains 110,000 or so clones, approximately 86% of which appear only once. The sequenced sample was peripheral blood, obtained on day 0 of MenACWY control vaccination. The receptors here all came from an adult in good health.

V and J are TRBV6-5 and TRBJ1-1, with D perhaps matching TRBD1 (5 bases). The CDR3 length is 13 residues. Germline V gene lookup returns CDR1 MNHEY and CDR2 SVGAGI. V lost 6 bases to trimming and J lost 1 base, with 9 bases between them. The CDR3 region is CASRLGANTEAFF. The CDR3 bases are TGTGCCAGCAGACTAGGGGCGAACACTGAAGCTTTCTTT.

The chain carries TRBV9 and TRBJ2-7, with TRBD1 matching 8 bases. The CDR3 runs to 14 residues. V was clipped by 3 bases and J by 3 bases; unmatched bases: 5. CDR1 is SGDLS and CDR2 is YYNGEE in the germline V gene. The CDR3 DNA reads TGTGCCAGCAGCGCGACAGGGGAAAACTACGAGCAGTACTTC. Amino acid sequence: CASSATGENYEQYF. Looking up the rest from reference TRBV9 and TRBJ2-7 gives the full variable domain: DSGVTQTPKHLITATGQRVTLRCSPRSGDLSVYWYQQSLDQGLQFLIQYYNGEERAKGNILERFSAQQFPDLHSELNLSSLELGDSALYFCASSATGENYEQYFGPGTRLTVT.

The chain recombines TRBV29-1 with TRBJ1-1; D is perhaps TRBD1 (5 bases). V shed 4 bases and J shed 5 bases, with 11 bases lying between them. This CDR3 contains 12 residues. CDR1 is SQVTM, CDR2 ANQGSEA, per germline. The CDR3 region is CSVGEGRTEAFF. CDR3 nucleotides: TGCAGCGTTGGAGAGGGGAGGACTGAAGCTTTCTTT.

The gene calls are TRBV5-4 and TRBJ2-3; maybe TRBD1 (6 bases). Germline V gene sequence: CDR1 SGHNT, CDR2 YYREEE (reference sequence). This CDR3 contains 17 residues. V lost 1 base, J lost 0 bases, and 15 bases lay in between. DNA for the CDR3: TGTGCCAGCAGCTTGCCGTGGGGGCAAACTAGCACAGATACGCAGTATTTT. The encoded protein is CASSLPWGQTSTDTQYF.

The chain combines TRBV7-9 with TRBJ1-1; the D gene is possibly TRBD1 (5 bases). V gave up 6 bases and J gave up 4 bases, with 21 bases separating them. Looked up from germline, CDR1 is SEHNR and CDR2 is FQNEAQ (reference sequence). The CDR3 length is 16 residues. The CDR3, as DNA: TGTGCCAGCAGTTATAAAGGGCGAGGGGAGACCACTGAAGCTTTCTTT. This translates into CASSYKGRGETTEAFF.

This clone was counted only a few times. This chain connects TRBV6-5 to TRBJ2-1; 8 bases match TRBD1. The V gene end was trimmed by 8 bases and the J gene end by 2 bases; junction bases not matched to a gene: 5. CDR3 length equals 14 residues. Germline lookup yields CDR1 MNHEY and CDR2 SVGAGI. CDR3 sequence (DNA): TGTGCCAGCTCTGGACAGGGCCCCTACAATGAGCAGTTCTTC. Translating gives CASSGQGPYNEQFF.

This sequence joins TRBV20-1 and TRBJ1-1; possible D gene TRBD1, 6 bases. V gave up 3 bases and J gave up 3 bases, with 8 bases separating them. This CDR3 is 12 amino acids long. Germline-derived CDR1 and CDR2 are DFQATT and SNEGSKA (reference sequence). DNA for the CDR3: TGCAGTGCTAGTCGGACAGACACTGAAGCTTTCTTT. Encoded protein: CSASRTDTEAFF.

This chain joins TRBV11-2 and TRBJ2-4; the D gene is possibly TRBD1 (6 bases). This CDR3 spans 15 amino acids. V lost 3 bases to trimming and J lost 5 bases, with 14 bases between them. The V gene's germline CDR1 is SGHAT and CDR2 FQNNGV. CDR3 in DNA: TGTGCCAGCAGCTTGCCAGGGGCGGCCCAAAACATTCAGTACTTC. This gives the protein CASSLPGAAQNIQYF. The entire variable domain, with the rest obtained from reference TRBV11-2 and TRBJ2-4, is as follows: EAGVAQSPRYKIIEKRQSVAFWCNPISGHATLYWYQQILGQGPKLLIQFQNNGVVDDSQLPKDRFSAERLKGVDSTLKIQPAKLEDSAVYLCASSLPGAAQNIQYFGAGTRLSVL.

The chain employs TRBV4-2 and TRBJ2-1; 7 bases map to TRBD1. Germline loops: CDR1 LGHNA, CDR2 YNFKEQ. The J segment lost 0 bases and the V segment lost 3 bases, leaving 2 bases of the junction unmatched. This CDR3 contains 15 residues. Here the CDR3 DNA reads TGTGCCAGCAGCCAGACAGGGAGCTCCTACAATGAGCAGTTCTTC. Translation: CASSQTGSSYNEQFF.

CDR3 sequence (DNA): TGTGCCAGCAGTTTAATCGGGACAGGCTATGGCTACACCTTC. Translated, it gives CASSLIGTGYGYTF. The chain combines TRBV28 with TRBJ1-2; 8 positions match TRBD1. The CDR3 has 14 amino acids. Looked up from germline, CDR1 is MDHEN and CDR2 is SYDVKM. With V trimmed by 2 bases and J by 4 bases, 3 bases remained unmatched.

This clone has just one count. This chain connects TRBV5-3 to TRBJ2-2; TRBD1 aligns across 7 bases. TRBV5-3 is designated an ORF whose function remains uncertain. The V segment lost 5 bases and the J segment 5 bases; nucleotides outside the gene matches: 12. The CDR3 covers 16 residues. CDR3 protein: CARRGHRGPLTGELFF. CDR3 coding DNA: TGTGCCAGAAGGGGTCATAGGGGGCCCTTAACCGGGGAGCTGTTTTTT.

The chain joins TRBV7-2 to TRBJ2-5; unclear D gene. The length of the CDR3 is 11 residues. The germline V gene has CDR1 SGHTA and CDR2 FQGNSA. V lost 4 bases and J lost 0, with 0 bases in between. The CDR3 DNA follows: TGTGCCAGCAGCTACCAAGAGACCCAGTACTTC. This encodes CASSYQETQYF.

The rearrangement links TRBV5-5 to TRBJ1-1; D not resolved. CDR1 and CDR2 from the germline V gene are SGHKS and YYEKEE (reference sequence). V lost 0 bases and J 4 bases, leaving 13 bases between the germline ends. The CDR3 runs to 15 residues. The CDR3: CASSLGGLAGTEAFF. DNA of the CDR3: TGTGCCAGCAGCTTGGGAGGGTTGGCCGGCACTGAAGCTTTCTTT.

This chain uses TRBV9 with TRBJ1-1; D gene uncertain. Trimming left V 0 bases short and J 5 bases short, with 8 bases between. The CDR3 loop spans 13 amino acids. CDR1 and CDR2 from the germline V gene are SGDLS and YYNGEE. The CDR3 DNA is TGTGCCAGCAGCGTAGACCTCGGAACTGAAGCTTTCTTT. Its protein product is CASSVDLGTEAFF.

The V and J genes are TRBV24-1 and TRBJ1-1; D not certain. Germline CDR1 and CDR2: KGHDR and SFDVKD. The CDR3 has 11 residues. Trimming left V 4 bases short and J 11 bases short, with 10 bases between. Here the CDR3 DNA reads TGTGCCACCAGTGACCGGGCCCAGGCTTTCTTT. Protein sequence: CATSDRAQAFF.

The rearrangement uses TRBV19 and TRBJ2-1; 7 bases line up with TRBD2. Germline loops: CDR1 LNHDA, CDR2 SQIVND (reference sequence). V was pared by 8 bases and J by 6 bases, with 16 bases of the junction left unmatched. CDR3 length equals 16 residues. CDR3 protein: CASGEASGGVANEQFF. CDR3 DNA: TGTGCCAGTGGGGAGGCTAGCGGAGGGGTGGCCAATGAGCAGTTCTTC.

The rearrangement uses TRBV28 and TRBJ2-7; a possible D gene is TRBD2 (5 bases). The CDR3 runs to 16 residues. The germline gives CDR1 MDHEN, CDR2 SYDVKM. Between the trimmed V and J ends, which lost 10 bases and 2 bases, there was a span of 24 bases. In DNA form, the CDR3 reads TGTGCCACCCGAAGGAGGTTGGGCCTGATTACCTACGAGCAGTACTTC. Protein product: CATRRRLGLITYEQYF. The full variable domain, with the rest looked up from reference TRBV28 and TRBJ2-7, is DVKVTQSSRYLVKRTGEKVFLECVQDMDHENMFWYRQDPGLGLRLIYFSYDVKMKEKGDIPEGYSVSREKKERFSLILESASTNQTSMYLCATRRRLGLITYEQYFGPGTRLTVT.

The chain is built from TRBV5-1 and TRBJ1-2; D perhaps matches TRBD1 (6 bases). This CDR3 has 15 residues. Germline-derived CDR1 and CDR2 are SGHRS and YFSETQ. V lost 4 bases and J lost 3, with 16 bases in between. The DNA for the CDR3 is TGCGCCAGCAGCCTCCGGGACACCAGGGACTATGGCTACACCTTC. This encodes CASSLRDTRDYGYTF.

The rearrangement joins TRBV4-1 to TRBJ1-6; D is possibly TRBD1 (5 bases). The CDR3 consists of 16 residues. V lost 0 bases to trimming and J lost 7 bases, with 13 bases between them. Per the germline V gene, CDR1 is MGHRA and CDR2 is YSYEKL. The CDR3 nucleotides read TGCGCCAGCAGCCAAGATGGGGCAGGGTTCAATTCACCCCTCCACTTT. Translated, it gives CASSQDGAGFNSPLHF.

The rearrangement uses TRBV13 and TRBJ1-2; D remains unclear. V was trimmed by 7 bases and J by 2 bases, leaving 20 bases between them. Germline assignment: CDR1 PRHDT and CDR2 FYEKMQ (reference sequence). The CDR3 covers 16 residues. The CDR3: CASNRRVGLANYGYTF. Written as DNA, the CDR3 is TGTGCCAGCAATAGGAGGGTCGGTTTGGCCAACTATGGCTACACCTTC.

This clone occurred a few times. V and J are TRBV6-5 and TRBJ2-7; possibly TRBD1 or TRBD2 for D (5 bases each). V was shortened by 2 bases and J by 5 bases, with 13 bases between the two germline ends. This CDR3 is 14 amino acids long. Germline CDR1 reads MNHEY; CDR2 reads SVGAGI. CDR3 residues: CASSYGRGTHEQYF. The CDR3 nucleotides read TGTGCCAGCAGTTACGGTCGAGGGACCCACGAGCAGTACTTC.

This rearrangement joins TRBV7-8 to TRBJ2-7; D uncertain. Trimming took 5 bases from V and 2 from J, leaving 10 bases between them. The CDR3 spans 13 residues. The germline gives CDR1 SGHVS, CDR2 FQNEAQ. CDR3: CASSAFSAYEQYF. Written as DNA, the CDR3 is TGTGCCAGCAGCGCCTTCTCCGCCTACGAGCAGTACTTC.

This rearrangement joins TRBV5-1 to TRBJ1-2, with D unclear. The CDR3 sequence is 11 residues long. V was trimmed by 7 bases and J by 3 bases, leaving 7 bases between them. Germline loops: CDR1 SGHRS, CDR2 YFSETQ. CDR3 region: CASRGYYGYTF. As DNA, the CDR3 is TGCGCCAGCCGAGGGTACTATGGCTACACCTTC.

This chain joins TRBV29-1 and TRBJ1-1; D perhaps matches TRBD1 (5 bases). Germline V CDR1 and CDR2: SQVTM, ANQGSEA. The CDR3 is 11 amino acids. V lost 7 bases to trimming and J lost 7 bases, with 13 bases between them. CDR3 residues: CSAFLGGEAFF. CDR3 bases: TGCAGCGCCTTTCTGGGGGGTGAAGCTTTCTTT.

The gene calls are TRBV28 and TRBJ1-5; D may be TRBD1 (5 bases). V shed 3 bases and J shed 1 base, with 13 bases lying between them. CDR1 and CDR2 from the germline V gene are MDHEN and SYDVKM. The CDR3 has 16 residues. CDR3 protein: CASSFGRGTSNQPQHF. Here the CDR3 DNA reads TGTGCCAGCAGTTTCGGTCGAGGGACCAGCAATCAGCCCCAGCATTTT.

This clone was recorded a few times. The chain has TRBV5-1 and TRBJ1-1; 9 bases agree with TRBD1. CDR3 size: 14 residues. Germline trimming cut 3 bases from V and 5 bases from J; bases unmatched to any gene: 5. Germline V gene lookup returns CDR1 SGHRS and CDR2 YFSETQ. The CDR3 here is CASSSTGTGTEAFF. CDR3 bases: TGCGCCAGCAGCTCCACCGGGACAGGGACTGAAGCTTTCTTT.

This sequence joins TRBV30 and TRBJ2-1, with a tentative D call TRBD1 (5 bases). The CDR3 totals 22 residues. Deletions cut 1 base from V and 3 bases from J, with 34 bases between. Germline V gene sequence: CDR1 GTSNPN, CDR2 SVGIG (reference sequence). The CDR3 DNA reads as TGTGCCTGGAGTGAGATACCCGACCCCAGGGTGTTGGTCTATATGGTCTACAATGAGCAGTTCTTC. Protein sequence: CAWSEIPDPRVLVYMVYNEQFF. Full variable domain (missing parts from reference TRBV30 and TRBJ2-1): SQTIHQWPATLVQPVGSPLSLECTVEGTSNPNLYWYRQAAGRGLQLLFYSVGIGQISSEVPQNLSASRPQDRQFILSSKKLLLSDSGFYLCAWSEIPDPRVLVYMVYNEQFFGPGTRLTVL.

V and J are TRBV21-1 and TRBJ2-1; the table's D call of TRBD1 was not tested on the DNA. TRBV21-1 corresponds to a pseudogene. The CDR3 extends over 16 amino acids. The CDR3 protein is CASTKDPGHYYNEQFF. The CDR3 DNA is TGTGCCAGCACCAAAGATCCGGGACACTACTACAATGAGCAGTTCTTC.

The gene calls are TRBV4-2 and TRBJ1-2; tentatively, D is TRBD1 (6 bases). Trimming shortened V by 1 base and J by 3 bases, and 12 bases separated the two germline ends. CDR1 and CDR2 (germline): LGHNA, YNFKEQ. The CDR3 spans 15 residues. Written as DNA, the CDR3 is TGTGCCAGCAGCCAAGTCGGGGGGCTGGACTATGGCTACACCTTC. Protein product: CASSQVGGLDYGYTF.

The CDR3 nucleotides are TGTGCCACCAGCCGCCCGCTAGCGGGAGTGGATGAGCAGTTCTTC. Protein product: CATSRPLAGVDEQFF. The chain joins TRBV24-1 to TRBJ2-1; 10 nucleotides line up with TRBD2. V lost 7 bases and J lost 8; bases outside the gene matches: 10. This CDR3 contains 15 residues. CDR1 and CDR2 from the germline V gene are KGHDR and SFDVKD.